The 8 T cell receptor beta chains below all came from one sample that was sequenced in a study of CD8 T cells in ankylosing spondylitis. Study-level findings and limits: Ankylosing spondylitis blood seemed to carry a telltale TCR beta motif made of about 8 highly homologous variants.

TCRdb redid the calling of the 5' RACE reads with MiXCR, one entry per CDR3 protein. The sample shows 200,000 to 250,000 distinct CDR3 sequences, around 17% of them seen only once. The antigens for these receptors are not known. Sequences were obtained from blood, either unsorted or a sorted T cell fraction (not recorded which). These receptors came from a male donor with ankylosing spondylitis.

This clonotype appeared many times. The chain is built from TRBV4-3 and TRBJ2-1; 9 bases line up with TRBD2. J lost 4 bases, V lost 1 base, and 8 bases had no gene match. This CDR3 is built from 17 residues. CDR1 and CDR2 from the germline V gene are LGHNA and YSLEER. The CDR3 DNA sequence: TGCGCCAGCAGCCAAGCAGCGGCTAGCGGGGATTACAATGAGCAGTTCTTC. Protein sequence: CASSQAAASGDYNEQFF.

This clonotype has a count of ten or more. This sequence joins TRBV12-3 or TRBV12-4 and TRBJ1-1; 7 positions agree with TRBD1. The CDR3 loop spans 13 amino acids. The V and J ends lost 6 bases and 0 bases, in that order; junction bases with no gene match: 1. The DNA of the CDR3 is TGTGCCAGCAGGACAGGGCTGAACACTGAAGCTTTCTTT. Residues: CASRTGLNTEAFF.

V is TRBV25-1 and J is TRBJ2-7; D is possibly TRBD1 (6 bases). Trimming shortened V by 11 bases and J by 2 bases, and 19 bases separated the two germline ends. Per germline, CDR1 MGHDK and CDR2 SYGVNS. This CDR3 contains 14 residues. The CDR3 nucleotides are TGTGCCTCACGAGGGGGATGGCGCCCCTACGAGCAGTACTTC. Protein sequence: CASRGGWRPYEQYF.

This clonotype was counted ten times or more. The chain couples TRBV7-3 to TRBJ2-7, with a weak D call TRBD1 (6 bases). The CDR3 is made up of 15 amino acids. In germline, CDR1 is SGHTA, CDR2 FQGTGA. The V end was cut by 8 bases, the J end by 3 bases, with 20 bases between. CDR3 DNA sequence: TGTGCCAGCGTGGGAATACAGGGCATTAACTACGAGCAGTACTTC. Translation gives CASVGIQGINYEQYF. Variable domain in full (rest from reference TRBV7-3 and TRBJ2-7): GAGVSQTPSNKVTEKGKYVELRCDPISGHTALYWYRQSLGQGPEFLIYFQGTGAADDSGLPNDRFFAVRPEGSVSTLKIQRTERGDSAVYLCASVGIQGINYEQYFGPGTRLTVT.

This clonotype was detected only a few times. V usage is TRBV19 and J usage is TRBJ2-7, with D maybe TRBD1 (6 bases). The CDR3 is 15 residues long. V lost 3 bases, J lost 2 bases, and 14 bases lay in between. Germline-derived CDR1 and CDR2 are LNHDA and SQIVND (reference sequence). The CDR3 sequence is CASSISAGATYEQYF. The CDR3 nucleotides read TGTGCCAGTAGTATCAGTGCAGGGGCCACCTACGAGCAGTACTTC.

The sample holds a few counts of this clonotype. V and J are TRBV27 and TRBJ2-3; perhaps TRBD2 as D (7 bases). CDR1 MNHEY and CDR2 SMNVEV come from the germline V gene (reference sequence). Trimming removed 6 bases from V and 2 bases from J, with 18 bases in between. This CDR3 has 16 residues. CDR3 bases: TGTGCCAGCAGCCCCTATTGGGGGGGGCCCACAGATACGCAGTATTTT. This encodes CASSPYWGGPTDTQYF.

This clonotype has ten or more counts. The chain recombines TRBV4-1 with TRBJ2-1; D gene ambiguous. Germline V gives CDR1 MGHRA, CDR2 YSYEKL. The CDR3 contains 13 residues. The V end lost 1 base, the J end lost 5 bases, and 6 bases lay between the germline ends. The CDR3 DNA is TGCGCCAGCAGCCAAGCGGACCACAATGAGCAGTTCTTC. This gives the protein CASSQADHNEQFF.

This clonotype occurred a few times. This chain links TRBV13 with TRBJ2-7; the D gene is possibly TRBD2 (5 bases). Trimming removed 0 bases at V and 7 bases at J, with 10 bases between. The CDR3 has 13 residues. Germline CDR1 PRHDT, CDR2 FYEKMQ (reference sequence). The CDR3 nucleotides are TGTGCCAGCAGCTTAGGCGACGGGGTTGAGCAGTACTTC. It specifies CASSLGDGVEQYF. The variable domain in full, completed from reference TRBV13 and TRBJ2-7, reads AAGVIQSPRHLIKEKRETATLKCYPIPRHDTVYWYQQGPGQDPQFLISFYEKMQSDKGSIPDRFSAQQFSDYHSELNMSSLELGDSALYFCASSLGDGVEQYFGPGTRLTVT.